The 25 T cell receptor beta chains below come from one sample, sequenced in a study of beta chain features in type 1 diabetes. Expressed TCRB transcripts were sequenced after all isolated RNA was converted to cDNA. The protocol was immunoSEQ multiplex PCR, while the TCRdb copy is restricted to in-frame clones and leaves out a portion. The sample lists hundreds of thousands of clones; 15% to 18% were seen once. Sequencing was carried out using naive CD4+ T cells from blood. Receptors originate from a man younger than 30 in good health.

This clone has just a few counts. CDR3 DNA: TGTGCCAGCAGCTTGGGGTCAACAGGGGCTGGGTCGCGTGGCTACACCTTC. Protein sequence: CASSLGSTGAGSRGYTF. J is TRBJ1-2 and V is TRBV5-6; 7 bases line up with TRBD1. CDR3 length equals 17 residues. Trimming at V came to 0 bases and at J to 7 bases, leaving 15 bases not matched to a gene. CDR1 SGHDT and CDR2 YYEEEE come from the germline V gene.

This clone appeared a few times. The CDR3 protein is CASSGLGGTGTLEQHF. The CDR3 region has the DNA TGTGCCAGCAGTGGCCTGGGGGGGACAGGTACCCTAGAGCAGCATTTT. V usage is TRBV25-1 and J usage is TRBJ1-5, with TRBD1 identical over 8 bases. The V gene end was trimmed by 4 bases and the J gene end by 13 bases; junction bases not matched to a gene: 18. Germline values: CDR1 MGHDK, CDR2 SYGVNS. The CDR3 covers 16 residues.

This clone was seen a handful of times. V is TRBV7-2 and J is TRBJ1-1; the D is unclear. Germline values: CDR1 SGHTA, CDR2 FQGNSA. The CDR3 is 15 amino acids. The V and J ends lost 1 base and 1 base respectively, with 10 bases between them. The CDR3 nucleotides read TGTGCCAGCAGCTTAGAGGCGGGGAGGAACACTGAAGCTTTCTTT. This codes for CASSLEAGRNTEAFF. Combining the CDR3 with reference TRBV7-2 and TRBJ1-1 gives the whole variable domain GAGVSQSPSNKVTEKGKDVELRCDPISGHTALYWYRQSLGQGLEFLIYFQGNSAPDKSGLPSDRFSAERTGGSVSTLTIQRTQQEDSAVYLCASSLEAGRNTEAFFGQGTRLTVV.

This clone was detected only a few times. The V and J genes are TRBV6-6 and TRBJ1-6; the match to TRBD1 covers 8 bases. This CDR3 is 14 amino acids long. Per the germline V gene, CDR1 is MNHNY and CDR2 is SVGAGI (reference sequence). V lost 4 bases to trimming and J lost 7 bases; unmatched junction nucleotides: 3. The CDR3 region is CASSSGGTNSPLHF. CDR3 nucleotide sequence: TGTGCCAGCAGTTCAGGGGGCACGAATTCACCCCTCCACTTT.

This clone was observed a handful of times. The chain carries TRBV25-1 and TRBJ2-2; the D gene is possibly TRBD2 (6 bases). There are 17 residues in the CDR3. V dropped 6 bases and J dropped 4 bases, with 21 bases sitting between them. CDR1 and CDR2 (germline): MGHDK, SYGVNS. CDR3 protein: CASRKTIYGRSTGELFF. The CDR3 bases are TGTGCCAGCAGAAAGACGATTTACGGGAGATCCACCGGGGAGCTGTTTTTT.

This clone has more than one count but fewer than ten. The V and J genes are TRBV18 and TRBJ1-5; D is unresolved. The length of the CDR3 is 16 residues. Germline CDR1 KGHSH, CDR2 LQKENI. The germline V and J ends were trimmed by 3 bases and 3 bases, with 15 bases remaining between them. DNA of the CDR3: TGTGCCAGCTCACCTGGATTGGGCCTCGTCAATCAGCCCCAGCATTTT. Amino acid sequence: CASSPGLGLVNQPQHF.

This clone turned up a few times. The chain carries TRBV7-8 and TRBJ1-2; tentatively, D is TRBD1 (5 bases). Germline CDR1 SGHVS, CDR2 FQNEAQ. V lost 5 bases, J lost 7 bases, and 20 bases lay in between. The CDR3 length is 15 residues. CDR3 DNA sequence: TGTGCCAGCAGCAACGGTCCCCTTTCCGGGGGTGGCTACACCTTC. This encodes CASSNGPLSGGGYTF.

The genes are TRBV5-1 and TRBJ2-3, with 7 nucleotides matching TRBD1. Germline CDR1 is SGHRS and CDR2 is YFSETQ. The V gene end was trimmed by 0 bases and the J gene end by 5 bases; junction bases not matched to a gene: 9. The CDR3 spans 16 residues. The CDR3 here is CASSLGGRTGVDTQYF. CDR3 bases: TGCGCCAGCAGCTTGGGCGGTCGCACAGGGGTAGATACGCAGTATTTT.

The gene calls are TRBV18 and TRBJ2-7, with D perhaps matching TRBD2 (5 bases). The CDR3 runs 13 residues. The germline gives CDR1 KGHSH, CDR2 LQKENI. The V gene lost 5 bases and the J gene lost 5 bases, with 13 bases spanning the gap. The CDR3 nucleotides are TGTGCCAGCTCAAGAAGACGGGAAGACGAGCAGTACTTC. It is translated as CASSRRREDEQYF.

This clone appeared a few times. This chain joins TRBV30 and TRBJ2-7, with TRBD1 identical over 11 bases. Germline V gene lookup returns CDR1 GTSNPN and CDR2 SVGIG (reference sequence). With 3 bases clipped from V and 5 bases from J, the junction kept 3 bases outside the gene matches. This CDR3 has 13 amino acids. The CDR3 protein is CAWRDRGRNEQYF. CDR3 bases: TGTGCCTGGAGGGACAGGGGGCGAAACGAGCAGTACTTC.

The CDR3 nucleotides read TGTGCCAGCAGTGGACAGGGCTATGAGCAGTTCTTC. Protein sequence: CASSGQGYEQFF. The chain combines TRBV2 with TRBJ2-1; 7 bases are shared with TRBD1. The CDR3 is 12 residues long. From germline, CDR1 is SNHLY and CDR2 FYNNEI. V shed 4 bases, J shed 8 bases, and the junction held 2 bases outside the gene matches.

The chain employs TRBV6-4 and TRBJ2-2; unclear D gene. Between the trimmed V and J ends, which lost 3 bases and 3 bases, there was a span of 20 bases. Per the germline V gene, CDR1 is MRHNA and CDR2 is SNTAGT. CDR3 length: 18 amino acids. In DNA, the CDR3 is TGTGCCAGCAGTGAAGGGCCAAGAGGCACGACGGACACCGGGGAGCTGTTTTTT. Amino acids: CASSEGPRGTTDTGELFF.

The rearrangement links TRBV9 to TRBJ2-6; D call uncertain. The germline CDR1 and CDR2 sequences are SGDLS and YYNGEE. With 3 bases removed from V and 0 bases from J, the gap between germline ends came to 10 bases. The CDR3 length is 16 residues. The CDR3 here is CASSAPNGSGANVLTF. The CDR3 DNA is TGTGCCAGCAGCGCACCTAATGGCTCTGGGGCCAACGTCCTGACTTTC.

This clone has more than one count but fewer than ten. The chain recombines TRBV7-9 with TRBJ1-1, with 7 bases matching TRBD1. V was clipped by 5 bases and J by 6 bases; unmatched bases: 12. The V gene's germline CDR1 is SEHNR and CDR2 FQNEAQ (reference sequence). This CDR3 comprises 15 residues. The CDR3 nucleotides read TGTGCCAGCAGCGTCAAGCTCGGGCAGGGGGCTGAAGCTTTCTTT. Amino acids: CASSVKLGQGAEAFF.

This chain joins TRBV5-1 and TRBJ2-7; D gene ambiguous. Trimming pared 4 bases from V and 7 bases from J, leaving 12 bases between. This CDR3 comprises 12 residues. CDR1 is SGHRS and CDR2 is YFSETQ in the germline V gene. CDR3 loop: CASSGSLGEQYF. CDR3 in DNA: TGCGCCAGCAGCGGCTCTCTGGGGGAGCAGTACTTC.

The chain joins TRBV18 to TRBJ1-1; D is possibly TRBD1 (6 bases). The CDR3 has 14 amino acids. Trimming left V 3 bases short and J 6 bases short, with 14 bases between. The germline V gene has CDR1 KGHSH and CDR2 LQKENI. The CDR3 loop reads CASSPTTGSPEAFF. The CDR3 nucleotides read TGTGCCAGCTCACCGACAACAGGGTCCCCTGAAGCTTTCTTT.

The sample holds many counts of this clone. This sample also contains other DNA sequences that code for the same CDR3. The rearrangement links TRBV7-9 to TRBJ1-4; tentative D call: TRBD1 (6 bases). V was trimmed by 5 bases and J by 4 bases, leaving 14 bases between them. Germline V CDR1 and CDR2: SEHNR, FQNEAQ (reference sequence). The CDR3 is 15 residues long. CDR3: CASSRMTGRNEKLFF. In DNA, the CDR3 is TGTGCCAGCAGCCGAATGACAGGCCGTAATGAAAAACTGTTTTTT.

This clone has just a few counts. The rearrangement uses TRBV6-1 and TRBJ2-4; 9 bases fit TRBD1. Germline trimming cut 6 bases from V and 8 bases from J; bases unmatched to any gene: 8. From germline, CDR1 is MNHNS and CDR2 SASEGT. There are 14 residues in the CDR3. The CDR3, as DNA: TGTGCCAGCAGCCCGGGACAGGGAGGGGACATTCAGTACTTC. Its protein is CASSPGQGGDIQYF.

The V gene is TRBV7-9, the J gene TRBJ2-3; D gene uncertain. The CDR3 is made up of 15 amino acids. Germline V gives CDR1 SEHNR, CDR2 FQNEAQ (reference sequence). V lost 4 bases, J lost 3 bases, and 14 bases lay in between. The CDR3 region has the DNA TGTGCCAGCAGCTCGTTTTATGATTTAACAGATACGCAGTATTTT. It codes for CASSSFYDLTDTQYF.

This clone was seen a few times. The V and J genes are TRBV5-1 and TRBJ2-7, with 9 nucleotides matching TRBD1. The germline gives CDR1 SGHRS, CDR2 YFSETQ. The CDR3 covers 16 residues. The V segment lost 0 bases and the J segment 3 bases; nucleotides outside the gene matches: 7. In DNA, the CDR3 is TGCGCCAGCAGCTTGGTGGACAGGGGTTCTTACTACGAGCAGTACTTC. Translating it yields CASSLVDRGSYYEQYF.

This clone was detected a few times. The chain couples TRBV4-3 to TRBJ2-3; 8 bases align to TRBD1. V lost 0 bases and J lost 1; bases outside the gene matches: 6. Germline assignment: CDR1 LGHNA and CDR2 YSLEER. There are 17 residues in the CDR3. CDR3 protein: CASSQDKGQVRTDTQYF. CDR3 nucleotides: TGCGCCAGCAGCCAAGATAAGGGACAGGTACGCACAGATACGCAGTATTTT.

This clone has more than one count but fewer than ten. The rearrangement uses TRBV29-1 and TRBJ2-7; 7 positions agree with TRBD2. Germline-derived CDR1 and CDR2 are SQVTM and ANQGSEA. Trimming cost V 4 bases and J 6 bases; bases outside gene matches: 9. The CDR3 runs to 13 residues. For the CDR3, the DNA is TGCAGCGTTGTGGGCGGGAGCGGCGGCGAGCAGTACTTC. It is translated as CSVVGGSGGEQYF.

This clone was seen more than once but under ten times. The V call is TRBV19, the J call TRBJ2-3; D remains ambiguous. Germline V gene lookup returns CDR1 LNHDA and CDR2 SQIVND (reference sequence). V lost 6 bases and J 3 bases, leaving 10 bases between the germline ends. This CDR3 is 13 amino acids long. This chain's CDR3 is CASRRLSTDTQYF. CDR3 sequence (DNA): TGTGCCAGTAGGCGCCTATCTACAGATACGCAGTATTTT.

The table lists this clone with a few counts. The genes are TRBV5-4 and TRBJ1-2; a possible D gene is TRBD1 (6 bases). The ends were cut back, 4 bases at V and 2 bases at J, with 12 bases in the middle. Germline CDR1 SGHNT, CDR2 YYREEE (reference sequence). The CDR3 extends over 14 amino acids. As DNA, the CDR3 is TGTGCCAGCAGCGGCAACAGGGTGAACTATGGCTACACCTTC. This gives the protein CASSGNRVNYGYTF.

The chain employs TRBV6-6 and TRBJ2-7; D may be TRBD2 (6 bases). Germline CDR1 and CDR2: MNHNY and SVGAGI (reference sequence). The CDR3 is made up of 15 amino acids. V shed 0 bases and J shed 2 bases, with 11 bases lying between them. The CDR3 loop reads CASSYSGTGPYEQYF. The CDR3 bases are TGTGCCAGCAGTTACTCCGGGACTGGCCCCTACGAGCAGTACTTC.